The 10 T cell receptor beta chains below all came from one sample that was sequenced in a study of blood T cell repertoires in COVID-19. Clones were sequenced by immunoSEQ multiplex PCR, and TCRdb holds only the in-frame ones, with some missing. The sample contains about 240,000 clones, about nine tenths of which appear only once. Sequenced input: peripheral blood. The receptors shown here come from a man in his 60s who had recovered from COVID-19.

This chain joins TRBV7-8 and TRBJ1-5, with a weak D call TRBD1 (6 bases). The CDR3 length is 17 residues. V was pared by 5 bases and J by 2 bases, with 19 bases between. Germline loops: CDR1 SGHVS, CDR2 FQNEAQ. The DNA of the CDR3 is TGTGCCAGCAGCCCTCGGGACATAAGTGGCGGCAATCAGCCCCAGCATTTT. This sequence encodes CASSPRDISGGNQPQHF.

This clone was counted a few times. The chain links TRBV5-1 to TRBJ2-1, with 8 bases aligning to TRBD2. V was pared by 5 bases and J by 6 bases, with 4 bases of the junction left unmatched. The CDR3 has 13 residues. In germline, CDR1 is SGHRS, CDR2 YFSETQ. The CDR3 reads CASRLRGGNEQFF. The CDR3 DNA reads TGCGCCAGCAGACTACGGGGGGGCAATGAGCAGTTCTTC.

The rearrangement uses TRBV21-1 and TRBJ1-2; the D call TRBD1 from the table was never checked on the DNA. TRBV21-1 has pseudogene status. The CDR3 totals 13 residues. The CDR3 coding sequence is TGTGCCAGCAGCAAAGGAGGGGGTCGGGGCTACACCTTC. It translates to CASSKGGGRGYTF.

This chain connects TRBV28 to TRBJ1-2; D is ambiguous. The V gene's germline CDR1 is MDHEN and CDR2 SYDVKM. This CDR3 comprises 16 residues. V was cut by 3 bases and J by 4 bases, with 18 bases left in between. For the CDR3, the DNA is TGTGCCAGCAGTTTCCCTACGGGGTCGGCGGGCTATGGCTACACCTTC. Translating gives CASSFPTGSAGYGYTF.

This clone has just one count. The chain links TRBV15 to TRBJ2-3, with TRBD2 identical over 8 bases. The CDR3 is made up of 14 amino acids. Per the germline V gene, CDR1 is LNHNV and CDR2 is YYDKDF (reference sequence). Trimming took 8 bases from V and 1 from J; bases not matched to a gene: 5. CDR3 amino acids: CATQSGGGTDTQYF. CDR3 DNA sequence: TGTGCCACCCAAAGCGGGGGAGGCACAGATACGCAGTATTTT.

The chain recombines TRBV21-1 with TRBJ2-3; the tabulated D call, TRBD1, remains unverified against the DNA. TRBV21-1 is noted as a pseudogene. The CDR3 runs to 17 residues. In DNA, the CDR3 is TGTGCCAGCAGCAAACTATTTAGGATTACCAGGGCAGATACGCAGTATTTT. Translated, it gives CASSKLFRITRADTQYF.

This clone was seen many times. The CDR3 bases are TGTGCCAGCAGCCGGCAGGGGTTCGGAGAGCAGTACGTC. Its protein product is CASSRQGFGEQYV. The rearrangement links TRBV2 to TRBJ2-7, with a tentative D call TRBD1 (6 bases). Trimming took 6 bases from V and 7 from J, leaving 16 bases between them. The CDR3 is 13 residues long. Germline V gene lookup returns CDR1 SNHLY and CDR2 FYNNEI.

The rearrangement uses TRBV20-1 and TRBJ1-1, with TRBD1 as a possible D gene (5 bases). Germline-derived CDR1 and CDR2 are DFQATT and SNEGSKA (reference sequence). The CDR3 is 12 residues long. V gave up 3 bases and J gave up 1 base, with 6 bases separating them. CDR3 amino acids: CSASGQNTEAFF. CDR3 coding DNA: TGCAGTGCTAGTGGACAGAACACTGAAGCTTTCTTT.

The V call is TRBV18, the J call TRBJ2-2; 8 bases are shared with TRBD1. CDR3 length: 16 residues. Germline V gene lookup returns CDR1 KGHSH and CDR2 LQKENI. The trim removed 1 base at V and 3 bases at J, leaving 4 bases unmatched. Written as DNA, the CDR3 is TGTGCCAGCTCACCACGCCAGGGGGCGGACACCGGGGAGCTGTTTTTT. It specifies CASSPRQGADTGELFF.

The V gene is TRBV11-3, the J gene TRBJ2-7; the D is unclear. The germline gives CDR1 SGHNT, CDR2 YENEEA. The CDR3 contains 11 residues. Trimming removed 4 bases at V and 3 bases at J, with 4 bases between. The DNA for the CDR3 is TGTGCCAGCAGCTCCTTCTACGAGCAGTACGTC. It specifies CASSSFYEQYV.